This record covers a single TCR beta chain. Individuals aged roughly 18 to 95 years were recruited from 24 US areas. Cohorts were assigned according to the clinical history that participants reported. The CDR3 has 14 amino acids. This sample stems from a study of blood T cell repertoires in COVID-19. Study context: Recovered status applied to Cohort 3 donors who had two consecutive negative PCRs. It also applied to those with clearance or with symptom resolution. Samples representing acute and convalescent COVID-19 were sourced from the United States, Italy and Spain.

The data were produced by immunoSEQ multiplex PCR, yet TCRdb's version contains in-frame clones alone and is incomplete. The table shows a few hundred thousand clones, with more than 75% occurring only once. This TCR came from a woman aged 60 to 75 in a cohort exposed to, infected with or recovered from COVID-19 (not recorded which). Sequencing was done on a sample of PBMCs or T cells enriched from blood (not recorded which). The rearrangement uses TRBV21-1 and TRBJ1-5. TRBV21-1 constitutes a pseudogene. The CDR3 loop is CASSKSGVHQPQHF. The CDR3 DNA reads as TGTGCCAGCAGCAAGTCGGGGGTCCATCAGCCCCAGCATTTT.